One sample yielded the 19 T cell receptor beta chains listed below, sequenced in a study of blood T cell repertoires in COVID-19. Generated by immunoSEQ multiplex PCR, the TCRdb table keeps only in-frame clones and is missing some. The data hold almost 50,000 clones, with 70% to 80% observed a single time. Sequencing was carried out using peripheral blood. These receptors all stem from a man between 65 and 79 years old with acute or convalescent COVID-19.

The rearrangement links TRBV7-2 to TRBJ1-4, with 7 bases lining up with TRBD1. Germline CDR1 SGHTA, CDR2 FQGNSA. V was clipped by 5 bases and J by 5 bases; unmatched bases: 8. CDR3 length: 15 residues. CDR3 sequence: CASSRWTGANEKLFF. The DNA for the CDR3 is TGTGCCAGCAGCAGATGGACAGGAGCAAATGAAAAACTGTTTTTT.

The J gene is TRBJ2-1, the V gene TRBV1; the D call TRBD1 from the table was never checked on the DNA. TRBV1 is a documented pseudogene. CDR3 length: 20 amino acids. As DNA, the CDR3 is TGCACCAGCAGCCAAGATCATAATAACCCGGGACAGGGATTATACAATGAGCAGTTCTTC. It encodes CTSSQDHNNPGQGLYNEQFF.

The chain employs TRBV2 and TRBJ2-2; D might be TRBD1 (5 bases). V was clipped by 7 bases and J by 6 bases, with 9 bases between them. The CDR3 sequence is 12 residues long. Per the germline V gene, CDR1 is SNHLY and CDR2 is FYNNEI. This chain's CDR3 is CASNKGSGELFF. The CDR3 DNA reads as TGTGCCAGCAACAAGGGGTCCGGGGAGCTGTTTTTT.

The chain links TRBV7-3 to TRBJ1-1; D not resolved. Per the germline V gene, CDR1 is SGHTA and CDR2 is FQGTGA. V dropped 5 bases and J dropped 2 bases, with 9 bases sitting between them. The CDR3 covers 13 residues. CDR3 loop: CASSPQANTEAFF. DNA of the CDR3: TGTGCCAGCAGCCCCCAGGCAAACACTGAAGCTTTCTTT.

The chain's CDR3 is CASRAGGPSTDTQYF. The CDR3 DNA sequence: TGTGCCAGTAGAGCGGGGGGACCCAGCACAGATACGCAGTATTTT. The rearrangement links TRBV19 to TRBJ2-3; 9 bases match TRBD2. The germline CDR1 and CDR2 sequences are LNHDA and SQIVND (reference sequence). CDR3 length: 15 residues. V gave up 6 bases and J gave up 0 bases; unmatched junction bases: 4.

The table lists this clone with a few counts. The CDR3, as DNA: TGTGCCTGGAGCGATGGGGGCAGGACACCCCTCCACTTT. Translated, it gives CAWSDGGRTPLHF. The chain combines TRBV30 with TRBJ1-6; possible D gene TRBD1, 6 bases. Germline V gene sequence: CDR1 GTSNPN, CDR2 SVGIG (reference sequence). The V and J ends lost 3 bases and 11 bases respectively, with 14 bases between them. The CDR3 is made up of 13 amino acids.

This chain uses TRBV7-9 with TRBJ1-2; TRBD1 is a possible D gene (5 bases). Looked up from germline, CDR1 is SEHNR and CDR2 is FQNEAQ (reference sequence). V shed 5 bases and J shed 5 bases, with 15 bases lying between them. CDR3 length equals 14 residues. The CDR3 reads CASSPDQQVYGYTF. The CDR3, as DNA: TGTGCCAGCAGCCCGGATCAACAGGTGTATGGCTACACCTTC.

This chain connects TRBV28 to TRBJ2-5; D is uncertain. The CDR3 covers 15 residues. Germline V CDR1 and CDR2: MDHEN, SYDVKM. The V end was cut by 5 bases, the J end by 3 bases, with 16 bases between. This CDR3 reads CASSPLWANEETQYF. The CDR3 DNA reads TGTGCCAGCAGTCCTTTATGGGCCAACGAAGAGACCCAGTACTTC.

CDR3 amino acids: CASSLDGGSSFGNTIYF. CDR3 in DNA: TGTGCCAGCAGCTTAGACGGGGGATCAAGTTTTGGAAACACCATATATTTT. The rearrangement links TRBV7-2 to TRBJ1-3, with D possibly matching TRBD1 (5 bases). Looked up from germline, CDR1 is SGHTA and CDR2 is FQGNSA. Between the trimmed V and J ends, which lost 1 base and 3 bases, there was a span of 16 bases. This CDR3 has 17 residues.

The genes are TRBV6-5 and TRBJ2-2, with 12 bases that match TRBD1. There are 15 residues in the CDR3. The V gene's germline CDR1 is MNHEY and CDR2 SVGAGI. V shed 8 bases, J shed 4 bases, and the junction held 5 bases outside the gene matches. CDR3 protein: CASRDRGRRTGELFF. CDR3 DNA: TGTGCCAGCCGGGACAGGGGGCGGCGCACCGGGGAGCTGTTTTTT.

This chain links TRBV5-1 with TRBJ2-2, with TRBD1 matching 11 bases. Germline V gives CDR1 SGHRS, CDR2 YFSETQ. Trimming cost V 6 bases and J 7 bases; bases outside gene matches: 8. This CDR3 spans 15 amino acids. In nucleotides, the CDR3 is TGCGCCAGCAAACGCGGACAGGGGGCCGTCGGGGAGCTGTTTTTT. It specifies CASKRGQGAVGELFF.

In nucleotides, the CDR3 is TGTGCCAGCAGCCTGGGACAGGGGGCCAATTCACCCCTCCACTTT. Residues: CASSLGQGANSPLHF. The chain recombines TRBV7-6 with TRBJ1-6; 12 bases map to TRBD1. The CDR3 contains 15 residues. V trimming: 5 bases; J trimming: 7 bases; junction bases outside the gene matches: 3. CDR1 is SGHVS and CDR2 is FNYEAQ in the germline V gene.

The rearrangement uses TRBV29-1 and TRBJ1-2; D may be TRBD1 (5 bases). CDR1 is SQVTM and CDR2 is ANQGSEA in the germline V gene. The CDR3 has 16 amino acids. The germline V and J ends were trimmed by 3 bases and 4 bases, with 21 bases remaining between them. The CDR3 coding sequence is TGCAGCGTTGATAGGTCGGACGGGGGAAGAAGCTATGGCTACACCTTC. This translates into CSVDRSDGGRSYGYTF.

The CDR3 here is CASSPRSGGAGNTIYF. The CDR3 nucleotides are TGTGCCAGCAGCCCACGCTCTGGAGGGGCTGGAAACACCATATATTTT. V and J are TRBV9 and TRBJ1-3, with a tentative D call TRBD1 (5 bases). In germline, CDR1 is SGDLS, CDR2 YYNGEE. V lost 4 bases, J lost 2 bases, and 16 bases lay in between. The CDR3 runs to 16 residues.

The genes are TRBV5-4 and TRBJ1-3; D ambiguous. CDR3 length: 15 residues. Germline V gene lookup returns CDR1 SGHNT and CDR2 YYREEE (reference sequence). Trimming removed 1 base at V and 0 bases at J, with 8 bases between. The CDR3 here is CASSLRHSSGNTIYF. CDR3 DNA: TGTGCCAGCAGCTTGAGGCACAGCTCTGGAAACACCATATATTTT.

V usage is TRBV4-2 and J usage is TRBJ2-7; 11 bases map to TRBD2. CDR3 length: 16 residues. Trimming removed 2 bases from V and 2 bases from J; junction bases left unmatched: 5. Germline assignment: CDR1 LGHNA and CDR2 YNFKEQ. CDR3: CASSQLETSGTYEQYF. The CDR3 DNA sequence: TGTGCCAGCAGCCAATTAGAGACTAGCGGGACCTACGAGCAGTACTTC.

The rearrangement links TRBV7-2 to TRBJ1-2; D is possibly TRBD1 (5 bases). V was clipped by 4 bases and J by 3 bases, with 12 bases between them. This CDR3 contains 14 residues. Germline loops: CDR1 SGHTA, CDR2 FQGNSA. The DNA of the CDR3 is TGTGCCAGCAGCTCGGGGGGAGGGGACTATGGCTACACCTTC. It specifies CASSSGGGDYGYTF.

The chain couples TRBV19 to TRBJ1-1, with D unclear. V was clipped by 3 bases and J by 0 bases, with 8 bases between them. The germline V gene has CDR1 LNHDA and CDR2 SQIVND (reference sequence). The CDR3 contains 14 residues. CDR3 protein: CASSMPGLNTEAFF. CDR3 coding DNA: TGTGCCAGTAGTATGCCAGGATTGAACACTGAAGCTTTCTTT.

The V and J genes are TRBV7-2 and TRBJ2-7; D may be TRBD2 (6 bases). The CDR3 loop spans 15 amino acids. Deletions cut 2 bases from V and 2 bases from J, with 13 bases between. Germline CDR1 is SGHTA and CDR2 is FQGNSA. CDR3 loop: CASSLYGSGAYEQYF. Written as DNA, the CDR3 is TGTGCCAGCAGCTTATACGGGAGTGGCGCCTACGAGCAGTACTTC.